The clone carrying this T cell receptor beta chain was recorded a few times. Its antigen is as yet unknown. Sequence at one end of the junction differs from germline and may be a read error. The CDR3 has 17 amino acids. Germline CDR1 reads MNHNS; CDR2 reads SASEGT. The entry originates in a study of T cells in Graves' hyperthyroidism and ophthalmopathy. RNA transcripts served as the template for amplifying TCR beta CDR3 regions. The HTBI set primed first-round TCR CDR3 RT-PCR. From the multiplex PCR reads, TCRdb called clonotypes with MiXCR, one entry per CDR3 protein. The table has around 420,000 distinct CDR3 sequences, approximately 14% seen once. Findings and caveats of the study: Peripheral blood also featured most of the thyroid clonotypes expanded above 0.001.

Thyroid ultrasound, orbital computed tomography, clinical symptoms, and serum thyroxine and TRAb underpinned diagnoses. The authors took PBMCs from over 8.5 ml fresh peripheral blood. The sequencing input was blood. This receptor was obtained from a woman in her late teens or twenties with Graves' hyperthyroidism. This rearrangement joins TRBV6-1 to TRBJ1-1; 9 nucleotides line up with TRBD1. DNA of the CDR3: TGTGCCAGCAGTCGAGGCTTGTATGGACAGGGGAACACTGAAGCTCTCTTT. It yields the protein CASSRGLYGQGNTEALF.